Listed below are T cell receptor beta chains from one sample, sequenced in a study of T cell responses to AZD1222 COVID-19 vaccine. Libraries were prepared by immunoSEQ multiplex PCR; TCRdb keeps only in-frame clonotypes and omits some of them. The data hold 120,000 to 150,000 clones, with 85% to 95% observed a single time. The sample consisted of peripheral blood, taken on day 0 of AZD1222 vaccination. The receptor set was obtained from an adult in good health. CDR3s include the opening cysteine and the closing phenylalanine or tryptophan. Fields, in order: V gene, J gene, D gene, clone size, CDR3 DNA, CDR3 protein. The D gene is left open where the match is weak. Clone sizes are given selectively: once, few, many, or a class where the clone is expanded.

>TRBV2|TRBJ2-7|-|-
TGTGCCAGCAGGAAGGCTAGCGCAAGTGAGCAGTACTTC
CASRKASASEQYF
>TRBV7-9|TRBJ2-1|TRBD2|-
TGTGCCAGCAGCTTTGTTGCGGGGGGGGCCCGCAATGAGCAGTTCTTC
CASSFVAGGARNEQFF
>TRBV27|TRBJ1-5|-|-
TGTGCCAGCAGTTTACAAAACGGTCAGCCCCAGCATTTT
CASSLQNGQPQHF
>TRBV5-1|TRBJ2-7|-|-
TGCGCCAGCAGCTCGACTTACGAGCAGTACTTC
CASSSTYEQYF
>TRBV19|TRBJ2-3|TRBD2|-
TGTGCCAGTAGTTTGAGACTAGCGGGATGGGGCACAGATACGCAGTATTTT
CASSLRLAGWGTDTQYF
>TRBV5-4|TRBJ1-2|TRBD1|-
TGTGCCAGCAGCTTGGACAGGGGGGCTGCTAACTATGGCTACACCTTC
CASSLDRGAANYGYTF
>TRBV11-1|TRBJ1-2|-|-
TGTGCCAGCAGCTGGGCAGGCTATGGCTACACCTTC
CASSWAGYGYTF
>TRBV19|TRBJ1-1|-|-
TGTGCCAGTAACGATCAGGGGTGGGTGGACACTGAAGCTTTCTTT
CASNDQGWVDTEAFF
>TRBV19|TRBJ1-1|-|once
TGTGCCAGTAGAGAGTGGGACACTGAAGCTTTCTTT
CASREWDTEAFF
>TRBV3-1/TRBV3-2|TRBJ2-7|-|-
TGTGCCAGCGCGCGCCAGAGGGGCTACGAGCAGTACTTC
CASARQRGYEQYF
>TRBV3-1/TRBV3-2|TRBJ2-7|TRBD1|-
TGTGCCAGCAGCCAACTCGGGACAGGGGACTACGAGCAGTACTTC
CASSQLGTGDYEQYF
>TRBV19|TRBJ1-3|-|-
TGTGCCAGTAGCAAACTACTCCACGGCTCGTACTCTGGAAACACCATATATTTT
CASSKLLHGSYSGNTIYF
>TRBV29-1|TRBJ1-2|TRBD1|-
TGCAGCGTTGGACAGGGTGGCGCAGGCTACACCTTC
CSVGQGGAGYTF
>TRBV11-2|TRBJ2-3|TRBD1|-
TGTGCCAGCAGCTTAGTGGGGACAGCTTCAGATACGCAGTATTTT
CASSLVGTASDTQYF
>TRBV10-3|TRBJ2-3|TRBD2|-
TGTGCCATCAGCGGACTAGCGGGATTGGAAGATACGCAGTATTTT
CAISGLAGLEDTQYF
>TRBV9|TRBJ1-2|-|-
TGTGCCAGCAGCGTGGCGGGGACTAGTGGCTACACCTTC
CASSVAGTSGYTF
>TRBV6-4|TRBJ1-1|-|-
TGTGCCAGCAGTATCCTCGAAGGCACTGAAGCTTTCTTT
CASSILEGTEAFF
>TRBV7-9|TRBJ1-1|-|-
TGTGCCAGCAGCTTAGTCGGTCGAGGTCCTACGGCTTTCTTT
CASSLVGRGPTAFF
>TRBV10-2|TRBJ2-3|-|-
TGCGCCAGCAGTGAGCCAGCGCTAGCGGAGACAGGGGATACGCAGTATTTT
CASSEPALAETGDTQYF
>TRBV10-2|TRBJ2-2|TRBD2|-
TGCGCCAGCAGTGATGGCGGGGGGATCCGACCCGGGGAGCTGTTTTTT
CASSDGGGIRPGELFF
>TRBV5-5|TRBJ2-7|TRBD2|-
TGTGCCAGCAGCCCGGCCGCAGGGAGGGACCCCTACGAGCAGTACTTC
CASSPAAGRDPYEQYF
>TRBV5-1|TRBJ2-3|-|-
TGCGCCAGCAGCTTGGCCAGGACCCGGGGCACAGATACGCAGTATTTT
CASSLARTRGTDTQYF
>TRBV6-2/TRBV6-3|TRBJ1-5|TRBD1|-
TGTGCCAGCAGCACGGGACAGGGCAATCAGCCCCAGCATTTT
CASSTGQGNQPQHF
>TRBV7-9|TRBJ1-6|-|-
TGTGCCAGCAGCTTCAGGGAGGGGTCACCCCTCCACTTT
CASSFREGSPLHF
>TRBV6-5|TRBJ2-7|-|once
TGTGCCAGCAACAGAGGGGACACCTACGAGCAGTACTTC
CASNRGDTYEQYF
>TRBV6-6|TRBJ1-3|TRBD1|-
TGTGCCAGCAGTAACAGGGGCGAAGGAAACACCATATATTTT
CASSNRGEGNTIYF
>TRBV5-1|TRBJ1-1|-|once
TGCGCCAGCAGCTTGGAAGGACAGTACACTGAAGCTTTCTTT
CASSLEGQYTEAFF